The sequence of this T cell receptor (beta chain) was determined in a study of shared clonotypes between healthy human individuals. The CDR3 is made up of 15 amino acids. Germline CDR1 reads MDHEN; CDR2 reads SYDVKM. V trimming: 6 bases; J trimming: 2 bases; junction bases outside the gene matches: 10. Study processing details: For the immunoSEQ data, sequences were junction-only without quality scores, so filtering differed. The repertoire was sequenced with immunoSEQ multiplex PCR; TCRdb's copy has only in-frame clones and lacks some. V, J and clone size are those of that table, while D and trimming were read from the DNA. The sample shows roughly 2 million clones, approximately 95% of them seen only once.

The chain couples TRBV28 to TRBJ2-7; TRBD2 aligns across 7 bases. Source material: naive CD4+ T cells sorted from blood. Documented subset: CD45RA+ positively selected. This clonotype originated in a man younger than 30 in good health. The CDR3 loop reads CASRPASSGTYEQYF. CDR3 nucleotide sequence: TGTGCCAGCAGACCGGCCTCTAGCGGTACCTACGAGCAGTACTTC.